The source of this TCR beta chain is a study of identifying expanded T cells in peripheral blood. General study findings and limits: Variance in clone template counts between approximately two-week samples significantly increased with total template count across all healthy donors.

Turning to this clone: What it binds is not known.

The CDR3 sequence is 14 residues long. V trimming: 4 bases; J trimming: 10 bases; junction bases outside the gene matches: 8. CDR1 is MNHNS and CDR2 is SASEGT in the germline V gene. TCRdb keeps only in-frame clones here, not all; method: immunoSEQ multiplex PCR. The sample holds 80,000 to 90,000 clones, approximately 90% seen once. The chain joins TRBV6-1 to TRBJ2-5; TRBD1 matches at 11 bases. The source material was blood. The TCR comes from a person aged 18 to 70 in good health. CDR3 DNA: TGTGCCAGCAGTGTGGCCGGGACAGGGGGTGTCCAGTACTTC. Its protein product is CASSVAGTGGVQYF.